This record looks at one T cell receptor (beta chain) sequence and its context. Its antigen is not known. This PCR relied on a set of 60 Vbeta primers and 13 Jbeta primers. The data were produced by immunoSEQ multiplex PCR, yet TCRdb's version contains in-frame clones alone and is incomplete. The table shows around 150,000 clones, with 80% occurring only once. Though probably carrying unrecorded immune exposures, donors were nominally healthy at sampling. This entry is derived from a study of cytomegalovirus exposure and HLA in healthy donors. General observations from the study: TCR sequences were mostly rare, though some public TCRs occurred in many donors. Prior analysis indicated that the majority of TCR beta V segments exhibited productivity approximately 87% or approximately 30% of the time. Analyzed later, most CMV-associated TCR beta chains appeared HLA-restricted.

The material sequenced was PBMCs. The TCR sequence derives from a man aged 25-45 years in good health and CMV-seronegative.

The CDR3 loop reads CASHRDSEGHEQFF. Here the CDR3 DNA reads TGTGCCAGCCACCGGGACTCCGAAGGGCATGAGCAGTTCTTC. This chain uses TRBV19 with TRBJ2-1, with a tentative D call TRBD2 (6 bases). Germline-derived CDR1 and CDR2 are LNHDA and SQIVND (reference sequence). V was pared by 9 bases and J by 8 bases, with 20 bases between. There are 14 residues in the CDR3.